This is a list of T cell receptor beta chains from one sample in a study of CD4 T cells in relation to SARS-CoV-2 and coronaviruses. These receptors' antigens are unknown. Some clones are missing from TCRdb's copy, which holds only in-frame ones; the method was immunoSEQ multiplex PCR. This repertoire shows under 30,000 clones, about three quarters found once; its top ten account for 9% to 15%. The sequenced sample consisted of CD4+ T cells from PBMCs, cultured in vitro. The receptors derive from a human donor in good health. CDR3s leave out the opening cysteine and the closing phenylalanine or tryptophan. The order of the fields is V gene, D gene, J gene, clone size, CDR3 protein. The D gene is left open where the match is weak. For some rows the clone size is stated as once, few or many, or as a class when expanded; others skip it.

v_call: TRBV5-5
d_call: NA
j_call: TRBJ1-5
clone_size: NA
cdr3_aa: ASSEAITRNQPQH

v_call: TRBV18
d_call: TRBD2
j_call: TRBJ2-2
clone_size: NA
cdr3_aa: ASSPTGLAGTGELF

v_call: TRBV12-3/TRBV12-4
d_call: NA
j_call: TRBJ2-7
clone_size: NA
cdr3_aa: ASSLSLEQY

v_call: TRBV7-9
d_call: TRBD2
j_call: TRBJ2-3
clone_size: few
cdr3_aa: ASSILSGGSTDTQY

v_call: TRBV5-3
d_call: TRBD1
j_call: TRBJ2-5
clone_size: once
cdr3_aa: ARSITGGLSKTQY

v_call: TRBV7-9
d_call: NA
j_call: TRBJ1-5
clone_size: medium-sized
cdr3_aa: ASSENGVNQPQH

v_call: TRBV12-5
d_call: TRBD1
j_call: TRBJ1-2
clone_size: NA
cdr3_aa: ASGISGTGGSYGYT

v_call: TRBV11-2
d_call: NA
j_call: TRBJ2-7
clone_size: NA
cdr3_aa: ASSSVAGRGYEQY

v_call: TRBV5-1
d_call: TRBD1
j_call: TRBJ1-2
clone_size: NA
cdr3_aa: ASSLVTGEGNGYT

v_call: TRBV11-2
d_call: NA
j_call: TRBJ1-1
clone_size: NA
cdr3_aa: ASSLLRGTEAF

v_call: TRBV9
d_call: NA
j_call: TRBJ1-2
clone_size: NA
cdr3_aa: ASSPSEWDYGYT

v_call: TRBV7-2
d_call: NA
j_call: TRBJ2-1
clone_size: once
cdr3_aa: ASSLARGSYNEQF

v_call: TRBV7-2
d_call: NA
j_call: TRBJ1-2
clone_size: NA
cdr3_aa: ASTLIRDPGRKGYT

v_call: TRBV5-5
d_call: TRBD2
j_call: TRBJ2-3
clone_size: NA
cdr3_aa: ASSRRTSGGSTDTQY

v_call: TRBV7-8
d_call: NA
j_call: TRBJ1-1
clone_size: NA
cdr3_aa: ASRTRQSLEAF

v_call: TRBV25-1
d_call: NA
j_call: TRBJ1-4
clone_size: NA
cdr3_aa: ASSPDSRGEKLF

v_call: TRBV3-1/TRBV3-2
d_call: NA
j_call: TRBJ2-7
clone_size: few
cdr3_aa: ASSQLPSSYEQY

v_call: TRBV7-2
d_call: TRBD1
j_call: TRBJ2-7
clone_size: NA
cdr3_aa: ASSSGTGGEQY

v_call: TRBV5-1
d_call: NA
j_call: TRBJ2-2
clone_size: NA
cdr3_aa: ASSLAAGTNTGELF

v_call: TRBV4-1
d_call: NA
j_call: TRBJ2-7
clone_size: NA
cdr3_aa: ASSPTGIYEQY

v_call: TRBV7-2
d_call: NA
j_call: TRBJ1-1
clone_size: NA
cdr3_aa: ASSSLGGLNTEAF

v_call: TRBV4-3
d_call: NA
j_call: TRBJ1-1
clone_size: NA
cdr3_aa: ASSQDKGKGNTEAF

v_call: TRBV9
d_call: TRBD1
j_call: TRBJ1-4
clone_size: NA
cdr3_aa: ASSPSGQKNEKLF

v_call: TRBV4-3
d_call: NA
j_call: TRBJ1-2
clone_size: NA
cdr3_aa: ASSQARFATGLNPDGYT

v_call: TRBV7-2
d_call: NA
j_call: TRBJ1-2
clone_size: NA
cdr3_aa: ASSSPGRTMSGYT

v_call: TRBV7-2
d_call: NA
j_call: TRBJ2-7
clone_size: NA
cdr3_aa: ASSSYSTSYEQY

v_call: TRBV7-2
d_call: TRBD1
j_call: TRBJ2-5
clone_size: NA
cdr3_aa: ASSFRGGKETQY

v_call: TRBV2
d_call: NA
j_call: TRBJ1-3
clone_size: NA
cdr3_aa: ASSNSGIPGNTIY

v_call: TRBV7-2
d_call: TRBD1
j_call: TRBJ2-7
clone_size: NA
cdr3_aa: ASSLVVGQGHLQY

v_call: TRBV7-9
d_call: TRBD2
j_call: TRBJ2-3
clone_size: few
cdr3_aa: ASSFVSGGSTDTQY

v_call: TRBV10-1
d_call: NA
j_call: TRBJ2-3
clone_size: few
cdr3_aa: ASSASYTDTQY

v_call: TRBV30
d_call: NA
j_call: TRBJ2-5
clone_size: NA
cdr3_aa: AWSQVKSETQY